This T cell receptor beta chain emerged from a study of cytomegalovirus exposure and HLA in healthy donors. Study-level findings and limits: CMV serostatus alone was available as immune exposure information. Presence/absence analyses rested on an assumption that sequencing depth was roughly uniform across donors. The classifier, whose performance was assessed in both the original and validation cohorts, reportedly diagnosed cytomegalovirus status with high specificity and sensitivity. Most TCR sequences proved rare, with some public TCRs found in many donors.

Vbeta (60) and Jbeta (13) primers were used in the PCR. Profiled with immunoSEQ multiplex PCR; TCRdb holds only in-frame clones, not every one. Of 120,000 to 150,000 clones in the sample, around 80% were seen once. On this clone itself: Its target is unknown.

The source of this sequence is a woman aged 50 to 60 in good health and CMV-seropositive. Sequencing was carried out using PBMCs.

The CDR3 here is CASSLGSSGKQETQYF. The DNA of the CDR3 is TGTGCCAGCAGCTTAGGGTCTAGCGGGAAACAAGAGACCCAGTACTTC. The chain couples TRBV7-3 to TRBJ2-5, with 9 bases that match TRBD2. This CDR3 region has 16 residues. Looked up from germline, CDR1 is SGHTA and CDR2 is FQGTGA. The V segment lost 2 bases and the J segment 2 bases; nucleotides outside the gene matches: 6. The full variable domain, completed using reference TRBV7-3 and TRBJ2-5, is GAGVSQTPSNKVTEKGKYVELRCDPISGHTALYWYRQSLGQGPEFLIYFQGTGAADDSGLPNDRFFAVRPEGSVSTLKIQRTERGDSAVYLCASSLGSSGKQETQYFGPGTRLLVL.